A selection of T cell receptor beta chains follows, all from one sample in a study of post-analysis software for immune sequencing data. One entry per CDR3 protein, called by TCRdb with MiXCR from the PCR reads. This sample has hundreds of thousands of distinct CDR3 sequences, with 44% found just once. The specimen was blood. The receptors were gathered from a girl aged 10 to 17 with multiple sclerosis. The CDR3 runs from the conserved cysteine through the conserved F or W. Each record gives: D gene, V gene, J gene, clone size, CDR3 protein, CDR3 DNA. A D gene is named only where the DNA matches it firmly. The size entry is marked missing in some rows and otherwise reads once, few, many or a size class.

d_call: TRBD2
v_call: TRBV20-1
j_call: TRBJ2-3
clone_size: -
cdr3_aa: CSASPPGGGRLPQYF
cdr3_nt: TGCAGTGCTAGCCCGCCGGGCGGGGGGCGCCTTCCGCAGTATTTT

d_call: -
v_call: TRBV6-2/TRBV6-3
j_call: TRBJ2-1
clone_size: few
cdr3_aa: CASSYSPGSNEQFF
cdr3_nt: TGTGCCAGCAGTTACTCGCCAGGGAGCAATGAGCAGTTCTTC

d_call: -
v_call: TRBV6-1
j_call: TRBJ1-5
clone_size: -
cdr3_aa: CAPERGQEPQHF
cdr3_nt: TGTGCCCCAGAGAGGGGTCAAGAGCCCCAGCATTTT

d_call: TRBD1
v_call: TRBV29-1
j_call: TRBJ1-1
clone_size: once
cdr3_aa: CSVEPQGVCTEAFF
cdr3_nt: TGCAGCGTTGAACCCCAGGGGGTTTGCACTGAAGCTTTCTTT

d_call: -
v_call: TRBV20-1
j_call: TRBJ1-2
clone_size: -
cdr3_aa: CSARDLTEANYGYTF
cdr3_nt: TGCAGTGCTAGAGATTTGACAGAGGCTAACTATGGCTACACCTTC

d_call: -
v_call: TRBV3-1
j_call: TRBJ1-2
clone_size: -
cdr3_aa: CASSHFSANYGYTF
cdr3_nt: TGTGCCAGCAGCCACTTTTCGGCCAACTATGGCTACACCTTC

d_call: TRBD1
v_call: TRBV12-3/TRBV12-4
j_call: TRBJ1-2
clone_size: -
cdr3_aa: CASSQDRTPDGYTF
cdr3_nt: TGTGCCAGCAGCCAGGACAGGACCCCCGATGGCTACACCTTC

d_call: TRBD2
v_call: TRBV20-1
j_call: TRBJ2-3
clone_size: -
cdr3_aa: CSARLAGGPDTQYF
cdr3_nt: TGCAGTGCTAGGTTAGCGGGGGGGCCAGATACGCAGTATTTT

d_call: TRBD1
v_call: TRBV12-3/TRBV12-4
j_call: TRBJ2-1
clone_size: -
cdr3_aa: CASSLLLRGRSYNEQFF
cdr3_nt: TGTGCCAGCAGTCTACTTTTGAGGGGGCGATCCTACAATGAGCAGTTCTTC

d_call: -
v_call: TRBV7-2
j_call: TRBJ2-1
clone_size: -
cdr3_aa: CASSSPSKRGGSSYNEQFF
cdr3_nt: TGTGCCAGCAGCTCACCATCAAAACGAGGCGGTAGCTCCTACAATGAGCAGTTCTTC

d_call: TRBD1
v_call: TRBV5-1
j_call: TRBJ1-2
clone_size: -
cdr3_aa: CASSFQPGGSYGYTF
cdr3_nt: TGCGCCAGCAGTTTTCAACCAGGGGGCAGCTATGGCTACACCTTC

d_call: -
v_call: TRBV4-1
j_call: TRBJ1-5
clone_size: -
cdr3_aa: CASSQEDNSNQPQHF
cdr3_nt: TGCGCCAGCAGCCAAGAAGACAATAGCAATCAGCCCCAGCATTTT

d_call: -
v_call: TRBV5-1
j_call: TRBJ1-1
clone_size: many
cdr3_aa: CASSFLGPDTEAFF
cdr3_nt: TGCGCCAGCAGCTTTCTGGGACCCGATACTGAAGCTTTCTTT

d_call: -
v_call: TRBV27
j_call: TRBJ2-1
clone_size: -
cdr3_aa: CASSSDWGNEQFF
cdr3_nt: TGTGCCAGCAGTTCGGACTGGGGGAATGAGCAGTTCTTC

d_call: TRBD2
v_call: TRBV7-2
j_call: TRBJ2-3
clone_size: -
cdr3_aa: CASSLQRLAGGNTQYF
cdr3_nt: TGTGCCAGCAGCTTACAACGGCTAGCGGGGGGGAATACGCAGTATTTT

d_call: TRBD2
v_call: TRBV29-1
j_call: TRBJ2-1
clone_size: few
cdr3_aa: CSVEHLAGVDHEQFF
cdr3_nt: TGCAGCGTTGAACACCTAGCGGGAGTGGATCATGAGCAGTTCTTC

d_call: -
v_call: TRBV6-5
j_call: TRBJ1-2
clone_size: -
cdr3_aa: CASSYLRVNYGYTF
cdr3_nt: TGTGCCAGCAGTTACTTGCGGGTTAACTATGGCTACACCTTC

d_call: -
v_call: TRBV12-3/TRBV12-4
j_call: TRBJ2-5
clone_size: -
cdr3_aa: CASSLDQGGETQYF
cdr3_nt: TGTGCCAGCAGTTTAGACCAGGGGGGAGAGACCCAGTACTTC

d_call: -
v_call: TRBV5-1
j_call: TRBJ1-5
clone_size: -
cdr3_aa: CASSFDGIDSNQPQHF
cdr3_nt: TGCGCCAGCAGCTTCGACGGGATAGATAGCAATCAGCCCCAGCATTTT

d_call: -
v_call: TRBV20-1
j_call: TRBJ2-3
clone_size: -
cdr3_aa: CSAREGSDRWADTQYF
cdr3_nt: TGCAGTGCTAGAGAAGGTTCGGACCGGTGGGCGGATACGCAGTATTTT

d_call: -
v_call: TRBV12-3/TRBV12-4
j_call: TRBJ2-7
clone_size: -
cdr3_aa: CASSGPGTPGGPYEQYF
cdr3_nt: TGTGCCAGCAGCGGTCCCGGGACTCCTGGAGGTCCCTACGAGCAGTACTTC

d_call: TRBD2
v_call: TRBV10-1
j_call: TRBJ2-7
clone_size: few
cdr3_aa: CASSTGLAGGGEQYF
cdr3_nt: TGCGCCAGCTCAACCGGACTAGCGGGAGGCGGCGAGCAGTACTTC

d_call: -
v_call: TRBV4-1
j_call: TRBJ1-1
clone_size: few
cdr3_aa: CASSQDRRVGTEAFF
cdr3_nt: TGCGCCAGCAGCCAAGATCGCAGGGTTGGCACTGAAGCTTTCTTT

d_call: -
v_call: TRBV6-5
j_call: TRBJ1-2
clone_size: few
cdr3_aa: CASRQSTANYGYTF
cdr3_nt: TGTGCCAGCAGGCAAAGCACGGCTAACTATGGCTACACCTTC

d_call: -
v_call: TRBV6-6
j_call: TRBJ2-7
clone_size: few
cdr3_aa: CASTLTASYEQYF
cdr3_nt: TGTGCCAGCACCCTGACGGCCTCCTACGAGCAGTACTTC